This entry is about one TCR beta chain. Its cognate antigen is unknown. CDR1 and CDR2 from the germline V gene are SGHRS and YFSETQ. Germline trimming cut 2 bases from V and 5 bases from J; bases unmatched to any gene: 8. CDR3 size: 15 residues. Since all of the isolated RNA was reverse transcribed, expressed TCRB transcripts were what got sequenced. Clones were sequenced by immunoSEQ multiplex PCR, and TCRdb holds only the in-frame ones, with some missing. The sample has 550,000 to 850,000 clones, around an eighth seen once; the top ten hold less than 0.025%. Sorting based on CD45RO/CCR7/CD25/CD127/CD95/CD27 separated CD4+ naive, central memory, regulatory and stem cell-like memory cells. The data are from a study of beta chain features in type 1 diabetes. Looking at the study overall: Healthy donors and patients showed comparable age, gender and cell yields. Findings of the study overall: Insertions were fewer and deletions more numerous at VDJ junctions in type 1 diabetes patients. Shortening of TCRB CDR3s, moderate but significant, appeared in all four CD4+ subsets of Type 1 diabetes patients. Healthy donors had naive, central memory and Treg TCRB repertoires that appeared less similar than those seen among patients.

This receptor was identified in a man aged 18 to 29 with type 1 diabetes. The rearrangement joins TRBV5-1 to TRBJ2-7; TRBD1 matches 9 bases. Sample: naive CD4+ T cells from blood. Written as DNA, the CDR3 is TGCGCCAGCAGCTTCGGACAGGGGCCCGGCGACGAGCAGTACTTC. The encoded protein is CASSFGQGPGDEQYF.